This TCR beta chain was obtained from a study of blood T cells in healthy people across ages. Findings and limits, study-wide: Age advanced and TCR beta diversity per million T cells fell, roughly linearly.

A second PCR, run for about 7 to 11 cycles, used a sample-barcoded 5' primer plus a J-beta primer mix. TCRdb passed the 5' RACE reads through MiXCR, listing each CDR3 protein once. The sample contains roughly 1,500,000 distinct CDR3 sequences, around 42% of which appear only once. This CDR3 is 18 amino acids long. Germline CDR1 SGHTA, CDR2 FQGNSA. On this clonotype: The antigen is undetermined.

This sequence joins TRBV7-2 and TRBJ2-1, with 9 bases that match TRBD2. The DNA end is more similar to TRBJ2-7, so the J call may be wrong. The origin of this receptor is a woman aged 18 to 35 in good health. Source material: blood. Written as DNA, the CDR3 is TGTGCCAGCAGCTTAACCGGTGGAAGCGGGGGGATTTACAATGAGCAGTACTTC. As protein: CASSLTGGSGGIYNEQYF.